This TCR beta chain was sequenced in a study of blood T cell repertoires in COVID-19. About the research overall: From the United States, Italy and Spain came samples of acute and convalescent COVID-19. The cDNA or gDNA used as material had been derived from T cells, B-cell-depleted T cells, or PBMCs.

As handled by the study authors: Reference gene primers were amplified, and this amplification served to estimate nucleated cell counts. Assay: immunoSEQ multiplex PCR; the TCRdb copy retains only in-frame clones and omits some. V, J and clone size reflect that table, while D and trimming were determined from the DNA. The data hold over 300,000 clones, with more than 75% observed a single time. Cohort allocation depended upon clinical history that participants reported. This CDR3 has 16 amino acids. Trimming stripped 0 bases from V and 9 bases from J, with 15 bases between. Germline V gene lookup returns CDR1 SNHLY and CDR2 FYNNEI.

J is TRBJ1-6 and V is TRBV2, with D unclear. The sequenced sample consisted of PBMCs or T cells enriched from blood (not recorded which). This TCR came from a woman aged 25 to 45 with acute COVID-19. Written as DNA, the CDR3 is TGTGCCAGCAGTGAAGCGCGGGTCGCCGTTTTTTCACCCCTCCACTTT. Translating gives CASSEARVAVFSPLHF.